Presented here are 25 T cell receptor beta chains from one specimen sequenced in a study of OX40 agonist ivuxolimab in advanced cancers. Profiled with immunoSEQ multiplex PCR; TCRdb holds only in-frame clones, not every one. Altogether about 22,000 clones are present, roughly nine tenths being singletons, with the ten largest covering roughly 25%. Source: CD4+ or CD8+ T cells sorted from blood, taken in a trial of the OX40 agonist ivuxolimab. The receptors come from an adult with an advanced solid tumor such as melanoma, head and neck, liver or kidney cancer.

The chain uses TRBV9 and TRBJ2-2; D remains unclear. The length of the CDR3 is 12 residues. Germline assignment: CDR1 SGDLS and CDR2 YYNGEE. V lost 3 bases to trimming and J lost 7 bases, with 7 bases between them. The CDR3 spells CASSARYGELFF. Written as DNA, the CDR3 is TGTGCCAGCAGCGCTCGGTACGGGGAGCTGTTTTTT.

The chain employs TRBV6-1 and TRBJ2-5; D might be TRBD2 (5 bases). Trimming took off 6 bases at V and 4 bases at J, with 15 bases between the two ends. Germline V gene sequence: CDR1 MNHNS, CDR2 SASEGT. The CDR3 contains 14 residues. The CDR3 DNA follows: TGTGCCAGCAGCCGTGGACCCGAGGGAGAGACCCAGTACTTC. Translating gives CASSRGPEGETQYF.

The chain joins TRBV7-9 to TRBJ2-7; either TRBD1 or TRBD2 may fit D (5 bases each). V lost 4 bases and J lost 5, with 30 bases in between. CDR1 and CDR2 from the germline V gene are SEHNR and FQNEAQ (reference sequence). CDR3 size: 19 residues. CDR3 region: CASSSTGTGVMRATDEQYF. The CDR3 DNA sequence: TGTGCCAGCAGCTCGACCGGGACGGGCGTTATGCGCGCGACTGACGAGCAGTACTTC.

V gene TRBV5-5 combines with J gene TRBJ1-4, with 7 bases identical to TRBD1. The CDR3 consists of 12 residues. The ends lost 1 base at V and 11 bases at J; junction bases unmatched: 2. Germline loops: CDR1 SGHKS, CDR2 YYEKEE (reference sequence). The CDR3 protein is CASSLQQGKLFF. In DNA, the CDR3 is TGTGCCAGCAGCTTGCAACAGGGGAAACTGTTTTTT.

This clone was detected once. This chain uses TRBV27 with TRBJ2-2; the D gene is possibly TRBD2 (6 bases). Trimming removed 1 base at V and 5 bases at J, with 8 bases between. Germline loops: CDR1 MNHEY, CDR2 SMNVEV (reference sequence). The CDR3 spans 14 residues. The CDR3 loop is CASSLYGGTGELFF. CDR3 sequence (DNA): TGTGCCAGCAGTTTATACGGGGGAACCGGGGAGCTGTTTTTT.

The CDR3 DNA reads TGTGCCAGCAGCAACTCCCCGAGCGGAATAGATACGCAGTATTTT. This encodes CASSNSPSGIDTQYF. The rearrangement uses TRBV7-6 and TRBJ2-3, with D perhaps matching TRBD2 (5 bases). Germline V gene data show CDR1 as SGHVS and CDR2 as FNYEAQ. The CDR3 covers 15 residues. Trimming shortened V by 5 bases and J by 5 bases, and 17 bases separated the two germline ends.

The chain recombines TRBV11-3 with TRBJ2-1; D gene unclear. V was trimmed by 5 bases and J by 0 bases, leaving 20 bases between them. Germline V gives CDR1 SGHNT, CDR2 YENEEA. CDR3 length equals 18 residues. The CDR3 loop reads CASSLSAEVKSSYNEQFF. The CDR3 DNA sequence: TGTGCCAGCAGCCTAAGCGCGGAAGTGAAATCCTCCTACAATGAGCAGTTCTTC.

This sequence joins TRBV7-9 and TRBJ2-5; D is unresolved. In germline, CDR1 is SEHNR, CDR2 FQNEAQ (reference sequence). This CDR3 is built from 12 residues. Trimming took off 3 bases at V and 5 bases at J, with 7 bases between the two ends. In nucleotides, the CDR3 is TGTGCCAGCAGCTTTATAGAGGAGACCCAGTACTTC. Its translation: CASSFIEETQYF.

The rearrangement joins TRBV7-8 to TRBJ2-7; TRBD1 might be the D (7 bases). The CDR3 is made up of 16 amino acids. V lost 3 bases to trimming and J lost 6 bases, with 21 bases between them. CDR1 and CDR2 from the germline V gene are SGHVS and FQNEAQ. The CDR3 DNA reads TGTGCCAGCAGCTTCGGACAGGCTCTTGGAGGGAGCGAGCAGTACTTC. This codes for CASSFGQALGGSEQYF.

This chain connects TRBV19 to TRBJ2-7; D is possibly TRBD1 (6 bases). CDR1 and CDR2 (germline): LNHDA, SQIVND (reference sequence). V was trimmed by 8 bases and J by 5 bases, leaving 19 bases between them. This CDR3 comprises 14 residues. The CDR3 DNA is TGTGCCAGTCAAGGTATCGCAGGGGTCGACGAGCAGTACTTC. It is translated as CASQGIAGVDEQYF.

This chain links TRBV11-2 with TRBJ2-7, with D possibly matching TRBD2 (5 bases). From germline, CDR1 is SGHAT and CDR2 FQNNGV. V lost 4 bases to trimming and J lost 2 bases, with 15 bases between them. The CDR3 totals 15 residues. CDR3 in DNA: TGTGCCAGCAGCTCCGGGCCGGGCGGGCCCTACGAGCAGTACTTC. It codes for CASSSGPGGPYEQYF.

The CDR3 spells CASSLRGTGGYEQYF. The CDR3 DNA follows: TGCGCCAGCAGCCTCCGTGGGACAGGGGGTTACGAGCAGTACTTC. This chain uses TRBV4-1 with TRBJ2-7; 11 bases fit TRBD1. This CDR3 is built from 15 residues. With 4 bases clipped from V and 4 bases from J, the junction kept 6 bases outside the gene matches. Germline CDR1 and CDR2: MGHRA and YSYEKL.

This rearrangement joins TRBV7-9 to TRBJ2-7, with a weak D call TRBD1 (5 bases). The CDR3 length is 14 residues. Trimming stripped 1 base from V and 3 bases from J, with 10 bases between. Per germline, CDR1 SEHNR and CDR2 FQNEAQ (reference sequence). In DNA, the CDR3 is TGTGCCAGCAGCTTAGGGAGACAGAACTACGAGCAGTACTTC. It codes for CASSLGRQNYEQYF.

The chain combines TRBV4-3 with TRBJ2-7; 7 bases fit TRBD1. The CDR3 spans 13 residues. In germline, CDR1 is LGHNA, CDR2 YSLEER. V lost 4 bases to trimming and J lost 8 bases; unmatched junction nucleotides: 8. The CDR3 reads CASSLHRDSKQYF. CDR3 sequence (DNA): TGCGCCAGCAGCCTTCACCGGGACAGCAAGCAGTACTTC.

This chain uses TRBV27 with TRBJ2-1; D is unclear. Trimming pared 6 bases from V and 4 bases from J, leaving 7 bases between. Germline CDR1 reads MNHEY; CDR2 reads SMNVEV (reference sequence). The CDR3 consists of 12 residues. The CDR3 sequence: CASRVSYNEQFF. DNA of the CDR3: TGTGCCAGCAGGGTCAGTTACAATGAGCAGTTCTTC.

This sequence joins TRBV13 and TRBJ2-3; 8 nucleotides agree with TRBD2. The V gene end was trimmed by 0 bases and the J gene end by 4 bases; junction bases not matched to a gene: 0. The CDR3 totals 14 residues. Germline V gene lookup returns CDR1 PRHDT and CDR2 FYEKMQ (reference sequence). The CDR3 DNA is TGTGCCAGCAGCTTAGGAGCGGGAGCAGATACGCAGTATTTT. Amino acid sequence: CASSLGAGADTQYF.

V is TRBV27 and J is TRBJ2-1; 12 bases match TRBD2. The CDR3 spans 15 residues. The V segment lost 5 bases and the J segment 9 bases; nucleotides outside the gene matches: 8. The V gene's germline CDR1 is MNHEY and CDR2 SMNVEV (reference sequence). CDR3 region: CASSRPSGREGEQFF. The DNA for the CDR3 is TGTGCCAGCAGTCGTCCTAGCGGGAGGGAGGGTGAGCAGTTCTTC.

The V and J genes are TRBV4-1 and TRBJ2-2; TRBD1 agrees at 7 bases. The V gene's germline CDR1 is MGHRA and CDR2 YSYEKL. The CDR3 is made up of 15 amino acids. Losses at the gene ends were 4 bases for V and 3 bases for J; bases not matched to a gene: 5. The CDR3 nucleotides are TGCGCCAGCAGCCTTAGGGACAGCTACACCGGGGAGCTGTTTTTT. Amino acids: CASSLRDSYTGELFF.

The V call is TRBV19, the J call TRBJ1-2; D gene uncertain. The CDR3 sequence is 12 residues long. Germline values: CDR1 LNHDA, CDR2 SQIVND (reference sequence). Trimming removed 5 bases from V and 10 bases from J, with 14 bases in between. The CDR3 nucleotides read TGTGCCAGTAGTCTTTACGGGGAGGCCTACACCTTC. This gives the protein CASSLYGEAYTF.

The rearrangement uses TRBV9 and TRBJ2-3; 9 positions match TRBD2. The CDR3 totals 19 residues. Per the germline V gene, CDR1 is SGDLS and CDR2 is YYNGEE. The junction had 15 bases not matched to a gene; V was cut back by 4 bases and J by 0 bases. The CDR3 nucleotides read TGTGCCAGCAGCCCCAAGCCATGGGCTAGCGGGGCCAGCACAGATACGCAGTATTTT. Protein product: CASSPKPWASGASTDTQYF.

Only one count was recorded for this clone. The gene calls are TRBV19 and TRBJ2-5; D unresolved. Germline V gene sequence: CDR1 LNHDA, CDR2 SQIVND (reference sequence). The length of the CDR3 is 16 residues. Trimming took off 0 bases at V and 2 bases at J, with 13 bases between the two ends. CDR3 DNA sequence: TGTGCCAGTAGTATAGAAGCCAGCCTGGGACAAGAGACCCAGTACTTC. This codes for CASSIEASLGQETQYF.

The V gene is TRBV27, the J gene TRBJ2-5; 8 bases match TRBD1. Germline V gene lookup returns CDR1 MNHEY and CDR2 SMNVEV (reference sequence). V shed 2 bases, J shed 3 bases, and the junction held 5 bases outside the gene matches. The CDR3 covers 15 residues. Here the CDR3 reads CASSLTGTGEETQYF. The CDR3 DNA reads as TGTGCCAGCAGTTTAACCGGGACAGGTGAAGAGACCCAGTACTTC.

The genes are TRBV7-8 and TRBJ1-2, with TRBD1 as a possible D gene (5 bases). The germline V and J ends were trimmed by 1 base and 4 bases, with 16 bases remaining between them. CDR1 SGHVS and CDR2 FQNEAQ come from the germline V gene. The CDR3 spans 16 residues. The CDR3 loop reads CASSLDPGKESYGYTF. The CDR3 DNA reads as TGTGCCAGCAGCTTAGATCCAGGGAAGGAGAGCTATGGCTACACCTTC.

This rearrangement joins TRBV5-6 to TRBJ1-2; D might be TRBD1 (5 bases). There are 14 residues in the CDR3. Per the germline V gene, CDR1 is SGHDT and CDR2 is YYEEEE. The V gene lost 0 bases and the J gene lost 7 bases, with 13 bases spanning the gap. The CDR3 here is CASSLGQFGTGYTF. The DNA for the CDR3 is TGTGCCAGCAGCTTGGGCCAATTTGGGACTGGCTACACCTTC.

A word on this clone: A far larger clone is one nucleotide away, so this likely arose from a read error. The sample has other DNA sequences that encode this CDR3 too. The chain uses TRBV27 and TRBJ2-2; D possibly uses TRBD1 or TRBD2 (6 bases each). Germline V lookup: CDR1 MNHEY, CDR2 SMNVEV (reference sequence). The CDR3 sequence is 15 residues long. Trimming pared 2 bases from V and 4 bases from J, leaving 11 bases between. Here the CDR3 reads CASSLGGTTTGELFF. As DNA, the CDR3 is TGTGCCAGCAGTTTAGGGGGGACAACCACCGGGGAGCTGTTTTTT.